This T cell receptor beta chain came from a study of CD8 T cells in Susac syndrome. TEMRA cells were FACS-enriched, unlike CD8+ and CD4+ T cells, which were negatively isolated. The CDR3 extends over 14 amino acids. CDR1 is KGHSH and CDR2 is LQKENI in the germline V gene. The ends were cut back, 6 bases at V and 10 bases at J, with 19 bases in the middle. Random hexamers were used to reverse transcribe the RNA input (about 0.5 to 1 ug). Amplification of TCR beta CDR3 spanned 54 Vbeta and 13 Jbeta via immunoSEQ multiplex PCR. TCRdb ran MiXCR on the immunoSEQ multiplex PCR reads and lists one entry per CDR3 protein. The table shows about 150,000 distinct CDR3 sequences, with around 96% occurring only once.

Specimen: CD8+ T cells from PBMCs. The receptor was derived from a human donor with multiple sclerosis. The chain combines TRBV18 with TRBJ2-4, with a weak D call TRBD2 (6 bases). This CDR3 is CASSDVPKGGIQYF. The CDR3 coding sequence is TGTGCCAGCTCGGACGTCCCCAAGGGAGGAATTCAGTACTTC. Full variable domain (missing parts from reference TRBV18 and TRBJ2-4): NAGVMQNPRHLVRRRGQEARLRCSPMKGHSHVYWYRQLPEEGLKFMVYLQKENIIDESGMPKERFSAEFPKEGPSILRIQQVVRGDSAAYFCASSDVPKGGIQYFGAGTRLSVL.